The 27 T cell receptor beta chains presented below share a single source sample, sequenced in a study of graft-versus-host responses after intestinal transplantation. Antigen specificity for these receptors is unknown. The protocol was immunoSEQ multiplex PCR, while the TCRdb copy is restricted to in-frame clones and leaves out a portion. The sample has 95,000 to 110,000 clones, 80% to 90% seen once. This specimen was unstimulated CD4+ T cells sorted from spleen or lymph node cells, taken before transplant. The receptors stem from a human donor who was the organ donor for an intestinal transplant.

This sequence joins TRBV6-1 and TRBJ1-2, with 8 bases fitting TRBD1. Per germline, CDR1 MNHNS and CDR2 SASEGT. V was clipped by 6 bases and J by 4 bases; unmatched bases: 10. The CDR3 has 15 residues. The CDR3 DNA follows: TGTGCCAGCAGGGAGCCGGACAGGGAAGTCTATGGCTACACCTTC. Its protein is CASREPDREVYGYTF.

The rearrangement links TRBV4-1 to TRBJ1-3, with D unclear. CDR3 length: 14 residues. Germline CDR1 is MGHRA and CDR2 is YSYEKL. Trimming took off 3 bases at V and 0 bases at J, with 6 bases between the two ends. The CDR3 DNA follows: TGCGCCAGCAGCCAGGTTTACTCTGGAAACACCATATATTTT. This translates into CASSQVYSGNTIYF.

V and J are TRBV19 and TRBJ2-7; no definite D call. Germline V gene sequence: CDR1 LNHDA, CDR2 SQIVND (reference sequence). V was trimmed by 10 bases and J by 3 bases, leaving 16 bases between them. CDR3 length: 13 residues. The CDR3 DNA reads TGTGCCAAGACATGGGTAGGGAACTACGAGCAGTACTTC. Its translation: CAKTWVGNYEQYF.

The chain combines TRBV11-2 with TRBJ2-7; 9 positions match TRBD2. The germline V gene encodes CDR1 SGHAT and CDR2 FQNNGV. Germline trimming cut 3 bases from V and 2 bases from J; bases unmatched to any gene: 8. This CDR3 is built from 16 residues. The CDR3 sequence is CASSLSGGPIPYEQYF. As DNA, the CDR3 is TGTGCCAGCAGCTTGAGCGGGGGGCCAATACCCTACGAGCAGTACTTC.

In its sample, this clone was seen once. This rearrangement joins TRBV6-6 to TRBJ1-5; the D gene is possibly TRBD1 (5 bases). The V end lost 2 bases, the J end lost 4 bases, and 12 bases lay between the germline ends. In germline, CDR1 is MNHNY, CDR2 SVGAGI (reference sequence). This CDR3 is built from 15 residues. Here the CDR3 reads CASSYGSRQNQPQHF. DNA of the CDR3: TGTGCCAGCAGTTACGGGAGTCGACAGAATCAGCCCCAGCATTTT.

This clone occurred once. The genes are TRBV6-1 and TRBJ2-3; D is unresolved. The CDR3 is 12 residues long. Per germline, CDR1 MNHNS and CDR2 SASEGT. CDR3 nucleotide sequence: TGTGTGTCTCTTCAGTACACAGATACGCAGTATTTT. It specifies CVSLQYTDTQYF.

This chain joins TRBV5-5 and TRBJ2-7; D uncertain. The germline gives CDR1 SGHKS, CDR2 YYEKEE (reference sequence). The V gene lost 2 bases and the J gene lost 2 bases, with 11 bases spanning the gap. CDR3 length: 14 residues. Here the CDR3 reads CASSFRLTPYEQYF. The DNA for the CDR3 is TGTGCCAGCAGCTTTCGATTAACACCCTACGAGCAGTACTTC.

This clone was observed a few times. Distinct nucleotide sequences in the sample also encode this CDR3. The V call is TRBV7-3, the J call TRBJ1-1; perhaps TRBD1 as D (6 bases). The germline CDR1 and CDR2 sequences are SGHTA and FQGTGA. Trimming cost V 1 base and J 4 bases, with 7 bases left between them. This CDR3 region has 13 residues. CDR3 protein: CASSLKGGTEAFF. DNA of the CDR3: TGTGCCAGCAGCTTAAAAGGGGGCACTGAAGCTTTCTTT. The full variable domain, its missing parts supplied by reference TRBV7-3 and TRBJ1-1, is GAGVSQTPSNKVTEKGKYVELRCDPISGHTALYWYRQSLGQGPEFLIYFQGTGAADDSGLPNDRFFAVRPEGSVSTLKIQRTERGDSAVYLCASSLKGGTEAFFGQGTRLTVV.

This rearrangement joins TRBV6-1 to TRBJ2-1, with a tentative D call TRBD1 (6 bases). This CDR3 has 14 residues. Germline CDR1 reads MNHNS; CDR2 reads SASEGT. Trimming removed 4 bases from V and 7 bases from J, with 14 bases in between. This chain's CDR3 is CASSGSGVENEQFF. Here the CDR3 DNA reads TGTGCCAGCAGTGGATCAGGGGTGGAAAATGAGCAGTTCTTC.

The genes are TRBV27 and TRBJ2-7; 8 bases line up with TRBD1. From germline, CDR1 is MNHEY and CDR2 SMNVEV (reference sequence). Trimming at V came to 5 bases and at J to 2 bases, leaving 11 bases not matched to a gene. The CDR3 consists of 16 residues. CDR3 residues: CASSQTGTGDAYEQYF. As DNA, the CDR3 is TGTGCCAGCAGTCAGACCGGGACAGGTGATGCCTACGAGCAGTACTTC.

This chain links TRBV12-1 with TRBJ2-6; the DNA was not compared with TRBD1, the D call given in the table. TRBV12-1 is flagged as a pseudogene. The CDR3 is 18 residues long. The CDR3, as DNA: TGTGCCAGCAGCCGAGAGTATGTAAGGACAAAGTCGGGCCAACGTCTGACTTTC. This codes for CASSREYVRTKSGQRLTF.

The chain combines TRBV2 with TRBJ2-7; TRBD1 matches at 7 bases. This CDR3 is built from 14 residues. CDR1 and CDR2 from the germline V gene are SNHLY and FYNNEI. V shed 2 bases and J 4 bases; nucleotides not matched to a gene: 5. The CDR3 DNA reads TGTGCCAGCAGTGAAACGGGACAGCAGTACGAGCAGTACTTC. It encodes CASSETGQQYEQYF.

In this sample, this clone turned up once. This chain joins TRBV15 and TRBJ2-1; a possible D gene is TRBD2 (6 bases). Trimming shortened V by 5 bases and J by 7 bases, and 18 bases separated the two germline ends. The germline V gene encodes CDR1 LNHNV and CDR2 YYDKDF (reference sequence). CDR3 size: 15 residues. In nucleotides, the CDR3 is TGTGCCACCAGCTCGGCTGGTGGGCGGGGTAATGAGCAGTTCTTC. It codes for CATSSAGGRGNEQFF.

This rearrangement joins TRBV7-9 to TRBJ2-3; 10 nucleotides line up with TRBD2. This CDR3 comprises 15 residues. The germline gives CDR1 SEHNR, CDR2 FQNEAQ (reference sequence). V gave up 8 bases and J gave up 0 bases; unmatched junction bases: 5. The CDR3 coding sequence is TGTGCCAGCCTCCCGACTAGCGGGAGCACAGATACGCAGTATTTT. Translation gives CASLPTSGSTDTQYF.

The CDR3 DNA is TGTGCCAGCAGCTTAGCGTTCGGGGGTCGTTACGAGCAGTACTTC. Amino acid sequence: CASSLAFGGRYEQYF. The V and J genes are TRBV7-8 and TRBJ2-7, with D perhaps TRBD2 (6 bases). Germline values: CDR1 SGHVS, CDR2 FQNEAQ. Trimming took off 0 bases at V and 4 bases at J, with 13 bases between the two ends. The CDR3 has 15 amino acids.

V usage is TRBV18 and J usage is TRBJ1-6; D gene ambiguous. The germline gives CDR1 KGHSH, CDR2 LQKENI. Trimming stripped 3 bases from V and 4 bases from J, with 16 bases between. The CDR3 length is 17 residues. The CDR3 sequence is CASSPGQARGYNSPLHF. The DNA of the CDR3 is TGTGCCAGCTCACCTGGTCAGGCCCGAGGGTATAATTCACCCCTCCACTTT. Full variable domain (rest looked up from reference TRBV18 and TRBJ1-6): NAGVMQNPRHLVRRRGQEARLRCSPMKGHSHVYWYRQLPEEGLKFMVYLQKENIIDESGMPKERFSAEFPKEGPSILRIQQVVRGDSAAYFCASSPGQARGYNSPLHFGNGTRLTVT.

J is TRBJ2-2 and V is TRBV11-3, with 9 bases identical to TRBD1. The CDR3 spans 15 residues. The junction had 5 bases not matched to a gene; V was cut back by 3 bases and J by 6 bases. From germline, CDR1 is SGHNT and CDR2 YENEEA. The CDR3 DNA reads TGTGCCAGCAGCTTTGACAGGGGGTCGGCCGGGGAGCTGTTTTTT. Protein sequence: CASSFDRGSAGELFF.

The J gene is TRBJ1-1, the V gene TRBV2; D remains ambiguous. CDR3 size: 15 residues. The germline gives CDR1 SNHLY, CDR2 FYNNEI. With 0 bases removed from V and 1 base from J, the gap between germline ends came to 9 bases. The CDR3 nucleotides are TGTGCCAGCAGTGAAGCAGGCGAGGGGAACACTGAAGCTTTCTTT. It yields the protein CASSEAGEGNTEAFF.

The chain is built from TRBV7-9 and TRBJ1-2; D unresolved. V lost 0 bases, J lost 7 bases, and 6 bases lay in between. Germline CDR1 is SEHNR and CDR2 is FQNEAQ (reference sequence). The length of the CDR3 is 12 residues. Written as DNA, the CDR3 is TGTGCCAGCAGCTTAGCCGCGGGTGGCTACACCTTC. Translation gives CASSLAAGGYTF.

The CDR3 nucleotides read TGTGCTAGTGGTTACGCGGGACAGGGGGATCAGCCCCAGCATTTT. It yields the protein CASGYAGQGDQPQHF. V usage is TRBV12-5 and J usage is TRBJ1-5; 11 bases match TRBD1. CDR3 length equals 15 residues. J lost 5 bases, V lost 4 bases, and 4 bases had no gene match. CDR1 and CDR2 (germline): LGHNT, FRNRAP.

The chain has TRBV2 and TRBJ2-5, with D maybe TRBD1 (6 bases). The CDR3 spans 13 residues. Trimming took 8 bases from V and 4 from J, leaving 14 bases between them. CDR1 is SNHLY, CDR2 FYNNEI, per germline. As DNA, the CDR3 is TGTGCCAGCGGAATCCTAGGGGGAGAGACCCAGTACTTC. Translation: CASGILGGETQYF.

The rearrangement joins TRBV11-2 to TRBJ1-2, with D possibly matching TRBD1 (5 bases). The germline V and J ends were trimmed by 3 bases and 14 bases, with 22 bases remaining between them. Germline V gives CDR1 SGHAT, CDR2 FQNNGV. This CDR3 has 14 residues. The CDR3 loop reads CASSFQGGSSISTF. The DNA for the CDR3 is TGTGCCAGCAGCTTCCAGGGTGGCAGTTCGATCTCTACCTTC.

This chain connects TRBV28 to TRBJ2-1; TRBD1 or TRBD2 may be the D gene (6 bases each). Germline V gives CDR1 MDHEN, CDR2 SYDVKM. Trimming took off 5 bases at V and 0 bases at J, with 17 bases between the two ends. This CDR3 region has 17 residues. CDR3 in DNA: TGTGCCAGCAGTCCCTCGGGGGCGGTTAGCTCCTACAATGAGCAGTTCTTC. Protein product: CASSPSGAVSSYNEQFF.

Remarks on this clone: This specimen includes other DNA sequences encoding the same CDR3. This rearrangement joins TRBV7-6 to TRBJ2-5; no firm D call. Germline lookup yields CDR1 SGHVS and CDR2 FNYEAQ. Trimming removed 4 bases from V and 5 bases from J, with 17 bases in between. The CDR3 covers 15 residues. This chain's CDR3 is CASSSPARKDETQYF. In DNA, the CDR3 is TGTGCCAGCAGCTCACCGGCGCGGAAAGACGAGACCCAGTACTTC.

This chain joins TRBV30 and TRBJ1-2, with D perhaps matching TRBD1 (5 bases). The CDR3 length is 14 residues. Between the trimmed V and J ends, which lost 3 bases and 8 bases, there was a span of 19 bases. In germline, CDR1 is GTSNPN, CDR2 SVGIG (reference sequence). The DNA for the CDR3 is TGTGCCTGGAGCCATCGGGACTGGCGGCGGGGCTACACCTTC. Translation gives CAWSHRDWRRGYTF.

The chain employs TRBV11-2 and TRBJ2-1; 11 bases are shared with TRBD1. The germline gives CDR1 SGHAT, CDR2 FQNNGV. Trimming took 0 bases from V and 4 from J; bases not matched to a gene: 11. The CDR3 extends over 19 amino acids. Here the CDR3 DNA reads TGTGCCAGCAGCTTAGATCGTCATGGTGGGACAGGGGGTTACAATGAGCAGTTCTTC. Amino acids: CASSLDRHGGTGGYNEQFF.

This chain joins TRBV4-2 and TRBJ2-1; a possible D gene is TRBD1 (5 bases). The V gene lost 1 base and the J gene lost 0 bases, with 7 bases spanning the gap. CDR1 is LGHNA, CDR2 YNFKEQ, per germline. The CDR3 covers 15 residues. CDR3 region: CASSQGTTSYNEQFF. The CDR3 nucleotides are TGTGCCAGCAGCCAAGGGACAACCTCCTACAATGAGCAGTTCTTC.